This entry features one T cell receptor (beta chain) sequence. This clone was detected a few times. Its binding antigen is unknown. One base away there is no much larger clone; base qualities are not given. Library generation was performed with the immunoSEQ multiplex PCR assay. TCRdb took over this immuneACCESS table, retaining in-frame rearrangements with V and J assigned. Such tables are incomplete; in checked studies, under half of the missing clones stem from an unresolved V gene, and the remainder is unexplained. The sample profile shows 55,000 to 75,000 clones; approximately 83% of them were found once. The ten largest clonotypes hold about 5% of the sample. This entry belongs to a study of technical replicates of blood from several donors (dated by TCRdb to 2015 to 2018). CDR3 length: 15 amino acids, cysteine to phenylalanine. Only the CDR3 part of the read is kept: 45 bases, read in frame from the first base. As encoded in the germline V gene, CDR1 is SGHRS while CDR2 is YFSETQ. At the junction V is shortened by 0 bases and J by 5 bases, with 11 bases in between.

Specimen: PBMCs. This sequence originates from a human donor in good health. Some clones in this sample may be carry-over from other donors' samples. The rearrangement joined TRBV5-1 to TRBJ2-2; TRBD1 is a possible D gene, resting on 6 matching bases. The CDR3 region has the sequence CASSLVGGATGELFF. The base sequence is TGCGCCAGCAGCTTGGTAGGGGGTGCTACCGGGGAGCTGTTTTTT.